The source of this T cell receptor (beta chain) is a study of T cells in localized non-small cell lung cancer. Measured with immunoSEQ multiplex PCR; TCRdb has only the in-frame clones, and not every one. The repertoire holds roughly 40,000 clones, with around 84% as singletons. V was trimmed by 0 bases and J by 3 bases, leaving 13 bases between them. The CDR3 has 16 amino acids. CDR1 is SGHRS and CDR2 is YFSETQ in the germline V gene. This sequence originates from a man between 18 and 49 years old with stage I lung adenocarcinoma. The V gene is TRBV5-1, the J gene TRBJ1-5; a possible D gene is TRBD1 (5 bases). Sequences were derived from peripheral blood, sampled before any cancer treatment. The CDR3 DNA reads TGCGCCAGCAGCTTGGGGGGCCCCAATCCCAATCAGCCCCAGCATTTT. This gives the protein CASSLGGPNPNQPQHF.